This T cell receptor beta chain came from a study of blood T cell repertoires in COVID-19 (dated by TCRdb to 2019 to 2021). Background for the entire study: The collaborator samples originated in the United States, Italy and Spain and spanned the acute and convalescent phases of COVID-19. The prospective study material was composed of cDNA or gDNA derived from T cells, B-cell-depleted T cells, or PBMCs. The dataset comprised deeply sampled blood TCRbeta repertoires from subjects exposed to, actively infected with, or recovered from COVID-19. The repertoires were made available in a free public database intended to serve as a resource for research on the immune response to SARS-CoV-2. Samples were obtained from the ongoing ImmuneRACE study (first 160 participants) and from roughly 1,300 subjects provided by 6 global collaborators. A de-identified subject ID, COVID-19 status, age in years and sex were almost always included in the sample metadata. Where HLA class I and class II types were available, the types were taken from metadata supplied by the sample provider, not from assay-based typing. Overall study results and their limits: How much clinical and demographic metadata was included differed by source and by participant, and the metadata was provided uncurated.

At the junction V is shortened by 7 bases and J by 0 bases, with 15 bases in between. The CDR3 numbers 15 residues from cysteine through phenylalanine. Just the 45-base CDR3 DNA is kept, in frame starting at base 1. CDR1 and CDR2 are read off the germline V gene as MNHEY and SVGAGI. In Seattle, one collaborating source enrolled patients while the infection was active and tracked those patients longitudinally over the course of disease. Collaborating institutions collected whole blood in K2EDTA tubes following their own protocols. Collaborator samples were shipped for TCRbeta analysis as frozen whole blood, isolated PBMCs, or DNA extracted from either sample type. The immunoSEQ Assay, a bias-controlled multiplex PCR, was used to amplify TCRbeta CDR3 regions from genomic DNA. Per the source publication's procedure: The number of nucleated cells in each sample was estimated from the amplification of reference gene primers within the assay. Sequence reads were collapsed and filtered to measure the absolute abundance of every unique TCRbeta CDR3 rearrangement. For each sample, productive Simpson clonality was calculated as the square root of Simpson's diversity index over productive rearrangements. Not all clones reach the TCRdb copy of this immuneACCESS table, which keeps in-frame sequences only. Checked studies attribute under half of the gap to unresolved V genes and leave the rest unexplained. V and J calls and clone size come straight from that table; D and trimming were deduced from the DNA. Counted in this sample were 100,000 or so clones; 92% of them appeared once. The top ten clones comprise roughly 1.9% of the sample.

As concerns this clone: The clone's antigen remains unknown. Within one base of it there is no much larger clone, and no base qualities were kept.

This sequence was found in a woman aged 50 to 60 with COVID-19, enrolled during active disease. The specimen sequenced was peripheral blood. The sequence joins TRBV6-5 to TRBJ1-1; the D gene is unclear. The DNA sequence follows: TGTGCCAGCACCTCCTCTTTAACAGTGAACACTGAAGCTTTCTTT. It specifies CASTSSLTVNTEAFF.